The TCR beta chain described here comes from a study of blood T cells in healthy people across ages. Combining a sample-barcoded 5' primer with a J-beta primer mix, a second PCR ran for about 7 to 11 cycles. Each cDNA was tagged by a template-switch adaptor containing 12 random nucleotides. TCRdb redid the calling of the 5' RACE reads with MiXCR, one entry per CDR3 protein. The sample lists about 1.1 million distinct CDR3 sequences, 35% to 40% occurring once. The total RNA that was extracted per sample amounted to at least 5 micrograms. The V gene's germline CDR1 is LGHDT and CDR2 YNNKEL (reference sequence). With 4 bases removed from V and 14 bases from J, the gap between germline ends came to 23 bases. This CDR3 contains 14 residues.

The V call is TRBV3-1, the J call TRBJ2-5, with a possible D match to TRBD2 (5 bases). This receptor was identified in a man in his late teens or twenties in good health. Sequencing used blood. The CDR3 region is CASSPERMAYEHYF. The DNA of the CDR3 is TGTGCCAGCAGCCCCGAGCGGATGGCCTACGAGCATTACTTC.